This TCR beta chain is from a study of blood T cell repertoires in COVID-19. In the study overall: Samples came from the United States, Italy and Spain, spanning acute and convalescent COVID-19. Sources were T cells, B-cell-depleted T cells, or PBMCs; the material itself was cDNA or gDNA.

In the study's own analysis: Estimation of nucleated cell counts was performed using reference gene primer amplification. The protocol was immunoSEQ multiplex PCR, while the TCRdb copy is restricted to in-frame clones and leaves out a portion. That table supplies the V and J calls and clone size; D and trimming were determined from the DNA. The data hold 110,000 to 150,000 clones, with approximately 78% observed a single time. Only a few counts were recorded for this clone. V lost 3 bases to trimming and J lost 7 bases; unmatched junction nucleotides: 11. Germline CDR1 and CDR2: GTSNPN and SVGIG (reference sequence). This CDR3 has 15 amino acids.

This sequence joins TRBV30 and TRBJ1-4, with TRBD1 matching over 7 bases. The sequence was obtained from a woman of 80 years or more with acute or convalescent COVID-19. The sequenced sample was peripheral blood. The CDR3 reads CAWSPGDSEGEKLFF. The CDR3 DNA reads TGTGCCTGGAGCCCGGGGGACAGCGAGGGTGAAAAACTGTTTTTT.